This TCR beta chain was identified during a study of cytomegalovirus exposure and HLA in healthy donors. Study at large: There were around 100 million unique TCR beta sequences, drawn from 180 million or so T cells, in an earlier analysis.

Germline lookup yields CDR1 SGHAT and CDR2 FQNNGV. The CDR3 runs 18 residues. Trimming left V 2 bases short and J 3 bases short, with 19 bases between. Overall study results and limits: The authors later found most CMV-associated TCR beta chains appeared HLA-restricted.

The PCR was carried out with 60 Vbeta primers and 13 Jbeta primers. This table comes from immunoSEQ multiplex PCR, and its TCRdb copy is limited to in-frame clones, with some not included. Recorded for this sample: more than 90,000 clones. For this clone: The antigen is not known.

Material: PBMCs. The clonotype originates from a man in his forties in good health and CMV-seropositive. The chain carries TRBV11-2 and TRBJ1-4, with D possibly being TRBD1 (6 bases). CDR3 protein: CASSLFPQGQRSNEKLFF. CDR3 nucleotides: TGTGCCAGCAGCTTATTCCCACAGGGTCAAAGGTCTAATGAAAAACTGTTTTTT.